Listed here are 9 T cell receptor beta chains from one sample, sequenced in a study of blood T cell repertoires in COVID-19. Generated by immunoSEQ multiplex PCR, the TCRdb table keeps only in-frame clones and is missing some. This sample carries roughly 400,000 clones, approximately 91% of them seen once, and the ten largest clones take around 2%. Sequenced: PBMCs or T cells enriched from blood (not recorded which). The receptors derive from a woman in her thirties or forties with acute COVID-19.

CDR3 protein: CASSRRGAGELFF. The CDR3 region has the DNA TGTGCCAGCAGTCGGCGGGGGGCCGGGGAGCTGTTTTTT. The V call is TRBV27, the J call TRBJ2-2, with 8 bases matching TRBD2. From germline, CDR1 is MNHEY and CDR2 SMNVEV (reference sequence). V trimming: 5 bases; J trimming: 6 bases; junction bases outside the gene matches: 2. This CDR3 region has 13 residues.

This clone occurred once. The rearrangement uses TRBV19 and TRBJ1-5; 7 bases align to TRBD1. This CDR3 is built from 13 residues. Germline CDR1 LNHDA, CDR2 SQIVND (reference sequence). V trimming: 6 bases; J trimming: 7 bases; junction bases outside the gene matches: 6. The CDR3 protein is CASSTGAWQPQHF. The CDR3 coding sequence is TGTGCCAGTAGCACAGGGGCTTGGCAGCCCCAGCATTTT. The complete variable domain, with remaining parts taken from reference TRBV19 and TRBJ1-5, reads DGGITQSPKYLFRKEGQNVTLSCEQNLNHDAMYWYRQDPGQGLRLIYYSQIVNDFQKGDIAEGYSVSREKKESFPLTVTSAQKNPTAFYLCASSTGAWQPQHFGDGTRLSIL.

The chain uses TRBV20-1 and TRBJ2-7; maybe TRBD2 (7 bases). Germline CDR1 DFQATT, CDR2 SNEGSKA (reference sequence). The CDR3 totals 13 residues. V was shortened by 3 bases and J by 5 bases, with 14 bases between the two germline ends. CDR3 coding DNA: TGCAGTGCTAGTAACGGGGGGCGCCACGAGCAGTACTTC. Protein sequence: CSASNGGRHEQYF.

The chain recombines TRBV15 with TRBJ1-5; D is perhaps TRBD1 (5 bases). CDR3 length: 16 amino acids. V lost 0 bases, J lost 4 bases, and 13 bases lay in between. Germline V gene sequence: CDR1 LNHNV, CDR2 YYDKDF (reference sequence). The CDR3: CATSRDREILNQPQHF. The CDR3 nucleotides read TGTGCCACCAGCAGAGACAGGGAAATATTGAATCAGCCCCAGCATTTT. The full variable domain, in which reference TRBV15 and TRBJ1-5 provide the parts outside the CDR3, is DAMVIQNPRYQVTQFGKPVTLSCSQTLNHNVMYWYQQKSSQAPKLLFHYYDKDFNNEADTPDNFQSRRPNTSFCFLDIRSPGLGDTAMYLCATSRDREILNQPQHFGDGTRLSIL.

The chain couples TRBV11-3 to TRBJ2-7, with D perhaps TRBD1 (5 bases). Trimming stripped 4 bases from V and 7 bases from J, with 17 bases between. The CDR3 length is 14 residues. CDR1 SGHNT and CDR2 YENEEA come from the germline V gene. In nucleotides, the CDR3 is TGTGCCAGCAGCTCAAACAATGCCGACAGTGAGCAGTACTTC. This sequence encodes CASSSNNADSEQYF.

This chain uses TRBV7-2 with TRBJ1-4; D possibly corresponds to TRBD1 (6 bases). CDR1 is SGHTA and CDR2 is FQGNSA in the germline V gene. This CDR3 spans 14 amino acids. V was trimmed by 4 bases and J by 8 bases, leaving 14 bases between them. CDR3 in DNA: TGTGCCAGCAGCTCGAGACAGGATCAGGAAAAACTGTTTTTT. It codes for CASSSRQDQEKLFF.

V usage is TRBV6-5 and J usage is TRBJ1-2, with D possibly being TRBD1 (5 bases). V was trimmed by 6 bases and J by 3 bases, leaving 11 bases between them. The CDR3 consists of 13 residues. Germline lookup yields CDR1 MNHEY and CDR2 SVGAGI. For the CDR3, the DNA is TGTGCCAGCAGGCCCCAGGGTTACTATGGCTACACCTTC. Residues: CASRPQGYYGYTF.

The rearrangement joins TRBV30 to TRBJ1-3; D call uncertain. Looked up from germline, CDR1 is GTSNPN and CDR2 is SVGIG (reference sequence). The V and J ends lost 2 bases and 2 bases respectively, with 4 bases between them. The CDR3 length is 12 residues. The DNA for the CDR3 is TGTGCCTGGAGTCGAGCTGGAAACACCATATATTTT. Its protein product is CAWSRAGNTIYF.

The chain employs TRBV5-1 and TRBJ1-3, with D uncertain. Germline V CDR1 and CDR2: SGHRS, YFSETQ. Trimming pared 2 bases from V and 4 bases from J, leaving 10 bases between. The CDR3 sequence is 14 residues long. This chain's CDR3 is CASSFLGFGNTIYF. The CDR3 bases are TGCGCCAGCAGCTTCTTGGGCTTCGGAAACACCATATATTTT.